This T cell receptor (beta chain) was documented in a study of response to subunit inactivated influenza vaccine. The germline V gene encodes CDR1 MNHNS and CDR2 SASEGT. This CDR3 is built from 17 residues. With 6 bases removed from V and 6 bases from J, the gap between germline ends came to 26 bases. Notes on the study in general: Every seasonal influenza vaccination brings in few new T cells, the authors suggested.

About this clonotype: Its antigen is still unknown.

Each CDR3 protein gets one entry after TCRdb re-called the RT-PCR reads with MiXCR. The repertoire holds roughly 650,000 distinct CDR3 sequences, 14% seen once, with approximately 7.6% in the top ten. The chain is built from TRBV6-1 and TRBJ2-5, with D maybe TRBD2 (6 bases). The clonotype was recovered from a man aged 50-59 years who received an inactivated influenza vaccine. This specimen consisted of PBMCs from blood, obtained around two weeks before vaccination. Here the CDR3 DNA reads TGTGCCAGCAGCCTGGAGACCGCCGGGGGTATCGGGAAGACCCAGTACTTC. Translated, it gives CASSLETAGGIGKTQYF.